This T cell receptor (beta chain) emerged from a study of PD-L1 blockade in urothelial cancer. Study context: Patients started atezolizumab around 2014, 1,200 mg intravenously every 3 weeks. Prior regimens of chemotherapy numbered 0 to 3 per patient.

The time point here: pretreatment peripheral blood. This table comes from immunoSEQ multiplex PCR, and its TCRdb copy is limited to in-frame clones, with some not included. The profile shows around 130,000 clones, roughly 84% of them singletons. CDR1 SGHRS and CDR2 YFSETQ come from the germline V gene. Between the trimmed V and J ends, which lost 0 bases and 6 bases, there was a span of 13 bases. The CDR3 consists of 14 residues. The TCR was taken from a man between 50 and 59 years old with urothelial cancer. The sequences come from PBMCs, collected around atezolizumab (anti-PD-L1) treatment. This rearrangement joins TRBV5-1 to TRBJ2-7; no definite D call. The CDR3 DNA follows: TGCGCCAGCAGCTTGGGCGCAGGTAAAAGCGAGCAGTACTTC. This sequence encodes CASSLGAGKSEQYF. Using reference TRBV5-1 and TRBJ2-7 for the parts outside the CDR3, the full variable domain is KAGVTQTPRYLIKTRGQQVTLSCSPISGHRSVSWYQQTPGQGLQFLFEYFSETQRNKGNFPGRFSGRQFSNSRSEMNVSTLELGDSALYLCASSLGAGKSEQYFGPGTRLTVT.